This entry is about one T cell receptor (beta chain). In the original processing: Amplification from reference gene primers served as the basis for estimated nucleated cell counts. Clones were read by immunoSEQ multiplex PCR, and TCRdb kept only the in-frame ones, dropping some. V, J and clone size are taken as reported in that table, and D and trimming were inferred from the DNA itself. The sample holds approximately 160,000 clones, about 86% seen once. These data come from a study of blood T cell repertoires in COVID-19. Study at large: Some COVID-19 samples were acute and others convalescent; all came from the United States, Italy and Spain. In each case, the material was cDNA or gDNA derived from T cells, B-cell-depleted T cells, or PBMCs.

V lost 1 base and J lost 14, with 15 bases in between. CDR1 is LGHNA and CDR2 is YSLEER in the germline V gene. The CDR3 covers 14 residues. The TCR sequence derives from a man over 45 with active or convalescent COVID-19. The chain couples TRBV4-3 to TRBJ1-6, with D possibly matching TRBD1 (5 bases). The sequenced material came from peripheral blood. In nucleotides, the CDR3 is TGCGCCAGCAGCCAAGTCGCAGGGCCTGGGGCCCTCCACTTT. Its translation: CASSQVAGPGALHF.